This is a list of T cell receptor beta chains from one sample in a study of T cell changes during pregnancy in multiple sclerosis. Method: immunoSEQ multiplex PCR; TCRdb's copy keeps in-frame clones and lacks some. This table holds some 15,000 clones, about 91% found once. The sample in question was CD8+ T cells from peripheral blood mononuclear cells, obtained in the second trimester of pregnancy. The source of these receptors is a female donor in good health, enrolled as a control in a pregnancy study. CDR3s include the opening cysteine and the closing phenylalanine or tryptophan. The D gene is left open where the match is weak. Clone size is shown for a subset of rows, as once, few, many or a class of expanded clone.

J,D,V,size,DNA,CDR3
TRBJ2-1,TRBD1,TRBV5-6,.,TGTGCCAGCACCGGGACAGCCTACAATGAGCAGTTCTTC,CASTGTAYNEQFF
TRBJ1-5,.,TRBV7-9,.,TGTGCCAGCAGCGAAACAGGGTCAGGCGGCAATCAGCCCCAGCATTTT,CASSETGSGGNQPQHF
TRBJ2-5,.,TRBV5-1,.,TGCGCCAGCAGCCCCTTCCCAGCGGAGGCGCAAGAGACCCAGTACTTC,CASSPFPAEAQETQYF
TRBJ1-2,TRBD1,TRBV4-3,.,TGCGCCAGCAGCACTCTACAGGGGATGGATGGCTACACCTTC,CASSTLQGMDGYTF
TRBJ1-6,.,TRBV11-2,.,TGTGCCAGCAGCTCCACCCCTTGGGACACTCTTTCACCCCTCCACTTT,CASSSTPWDTLSPLHF
TRBJ2-1,.,TRBV6-5,once,TGTGCCAGCAGTTACTCACGGAGCTCCTACAATGAGCAGTTCTTC,CASSYSRSSYNEQFF
TRBJ2-5,.,TRBV7-9,.,TGTGCCAGCAGCCCCGGTGAGGTAGTCTACCCTTTGGAGACCCAGTACTTC,CASSPGEVVYPLETQYF
TRBJ2-7,.,TRBV5-6,.,TGTGCCAGCAGCAACACAGGGTACGAGCAGTACTTC,CASSNTGYEQYF
TRBJ2-3,.,TRBV7-9,.,TGTGCCAGCAGCTTAGTGGGAGCAGATACGCAGTATTTT,CASSLVGADTQYF
TRBJ2-1,TRBD2,TRBV4-1,.,TGCGCCAGCAGAGTTAGAGGCGGGGGGGCCTACAATGAGCAGTTCTTC,CASRVRGGGAYNEQFF
TRBJ2-2,.,TRBV19,few,TGTGCCACCAGCGATCCCGGGGAGCTGTTTTTT,CATSDPGELFF
TRBJ2-7,TRBD2,TRBV19,.,TGTGCCAGTAGTATAGTAGCGGGGGGTGGCTACGAGCAGTACTTC,CASSIVAGGGYEQYF
TRBJ2-1,TRBD1,TRBV6-1,.,TGTGCCAGCGGGACAGGCTACAATGAGCAGTTCTTC,CASGTGYNEQFF
TRBJ2-4,TRBD1,TRBV5-6,.,TGTGCCAGCAGCTTGGGTGACAGGGGGGGTAAAAACATTCAGTACTTC,CASSLGDRGGKNIQYF
TRBJ2-3,TRBD2,TRBV7-9,.,TGTGCCAGCAGCTCAGGACTAGCTACCACAGATACGCAGTATTTT,CASSSGLATTDTQYF
TRBJ1-1,TRBD1,TRBV6-5,once,TGTGCCAGCAGTTACCAGACAGGGGGCTACACTGAAGCTTTCTTT,CASSYQTGGYTEAFF
TRBJ2-1,.,TRBV19,.,TGTGCCAGTAGTATTGGCCCCAGGTCCTACAATGAGCAGTTCTTC,CASSIGPRSYNEQFF
TRBJ2-1,.,TRBV4-1,.,TGCGCCAGCAGCCAAGATCTGGCCGTAACCTACAATGAGCAGTTCTTC,CASSQDLAVTYNEQFF
TRBJ1-2,.,TRBV4-1,.,TGCGCCAGCAGCCACATACAGCCTACTAACTATGGCTACACCTTC,CASSHIQPTNYGYTF
TRBJ2-6,.,TRBV27,.,TGTGCCAGCAGCCCAACCGGGTCAAGAGACTCTGGGGCCAACGTCCTGACTTTC,CASSPTGSRDSGANVLTF
TRBJ1-1,.,TRBV11-2,.,TGTGCCAGCAGCCGCGTTCACACTGAAGCTTTCTTT,CASSRVHTEAFF
TRBJ2-5,TRBD2,TRBV7-8,.,TGTGCCAGCAGCTTTAGACTAGCGGGGGTATCAGGCTTCCTGGCGGAGACCCAGTACTTC,CASSFRLAGVSGFLAETQYF
TRBJ1-6,.,TRBV9,.,TGTGCCAGCAGCGCAGTGGACAGTAAGAATTCACCCCTCCACTTT,CASSAVDSKNSPLHF
TRBJ1-6,.,TRBV5-4,.,TGTGCCAGCACCGCCGGGCGGGATTCACCCCTCCACTTT,CASTAGRDSPLHF
TRBJ1-5,.,TRBV6-5,.,TGTGCCAGCAGACCCACGCAAACAGGGCGGGAGCCCCAGCATTTT,CASRPTQTGREPQHF
TRBJ2-7,.,TRBV15,.,TGTGCCACCAGCCAAGGACTGGATTACGAGCAGTACTTC,CATSQGLDYEQYF
TRBJ1-2,.,TRBV6-1,.,TGTGCCAGCAGTGGGGGGGTCGACTATGGCTACACCTTC,CASSGGVDYGYTF
TRBJ2-7,TRBD1,TRBV4-3,.,TGCGCCAGCAGCCAAGATAGGGGGCCGTTCTACGAGCAGTACTTC,CASSQDRGPFYEQYF
TRBJ2-3,TRBD2,TRBV4-2,.,TGTGCCAGCAGCCCTACTAGCGGGGGGGGCACAGATACGCAGTATTTT,CASSPTSGGGTDTQYF
TRBJ1-6,.,TRBV10-2,.,TGCGCCAGCACCACGGATGCGGGAGGAAATTCACCCCTCCACTTT,CASTTDAGGNSPLHF
TRBJ2-1,.,TRBV13,.,TGTGCCAGCAGCCTGTACAATGAGCAGTTCTTC,CASSLYNEQFF
TRBJ2-5,.,TRBV5-4,.,TGTGCCAGCACCCGGATTGGTCGGGGGAGTCAAGAGACCCAGTACTTC,CASTRIGRGSQETQYF
TRBJ1-2,TRBD1,TRBV5-4,.,TGTGCCAGCAGCCTTGACAGGGTGGGGACCCCCAATGGCTACACCTTC,CASSLDRVGTPNGYTF
TRBJ2-7,TRBD2,TRBV10-3,.,TGTGCCACCGGGGGGTTGACTAGCGGGAGTTCCTACGAGCAGTACTTC,CATGGLTSGSSYEQYF
TRBJ1-1,TRBD1,TRBV13,.,TGTGCCAGCAGCTATTTGGACAGGGAGGCCGAAGCTTTCTTT,CASSYLDREAEAFF
TRBJ1-5,.,TRBV15,.,TGTGCCACCAGCAGAGGATACCCCCTCCCCAGGGAGGATCAGCCCCAGCATTTT,CATSRGYPLPREDQPQHF
TRBJ2-7,TRBD2,TRBV5-1,.,TGCGCCAGCAGCTCGGGACTAGCGGGGGGGGACGAGCAGTACTTC,CASSSGLAGGDEQYF
TRBJ2-3,TRBD2,TRBV19,.,TGTGCCAGTAGTATAGTAGGGACTAGCGGGGGCACAGATACGCAGTATTTT,CASSIVGTSGGTDTQYF
TRBJ2-5,TRBD2,TRBV5-5,medium-sized,TGTGCCAGCAGCAGGACTAGCGGGAGGCTTGGGGAGACCCAGTACTTC,CASSRTSGRLGETQYF
TRBJ2-7,TRBD2,TRBV4-1,.,TGCGCCAGCAGCCAACAGGAGGGACTAGGGACGGAGCAGTACTTC,CASSQQEGLGTEQYF
TRBJ1-4,TRBD1,TRBV6-1,.,TGTGCCAGCAGTGAAGAGGCCGGGACAGGGGGCGAAAAACTGTTTTTT,CASSEEAGTGGEKLFF
TRBJ1-1,.,TRBV7-8,.,TGTGCCAGCAGCTTAGTAGGACAGCTCACTGGAGCTTTCTTT,CASSLVGQLTGAFF
TRBJ1-3,.,TRBV5-6,.,TGTGCCAGCAGCTTCCAGGGCCTTACGATCTCTGGAAACACCATATATTTT,CASSFQGLTISGNTIYF
TRBJ1-3,.,TRBV11-2,.,TGTGCCAGCAGCTTAGGATACGTCGGAGATCCGGGTCCCGAGAGCACCATATATTTT,CASSLGYVGDPGPESTIYF
TRBJ2-5,TRBD1,TRBV5-8,.,TGTGCCAGCAGCTTGAAACGGACAGGAGGAGAGACCCAGTACTTC,CASSLKRTGGETQYF
TRBJ2-1,TRBD1,TRBV6-4,medium-sized,TGTGCCAGCAGTGCTGCCACAGGGGGCGATGAGCAGTTCTTC,CASSAATGGDEQFF
TRBJ2-3,.,TRBV12-5,once,TGTGCTAGTGGTTTGGGGGTTCGGGGGATCACAGATACGCAGTATTTT,CASGLGVRGITDTQYF
TRBJ2-3,.,TRBV30,.,TGTGCCTGGAGTGTACGTGGGAGGGGGGATACGCAGTATTTT,CAWSVRGRGDTQYF
TRBJ2-1,.,TRBV6-4,.,TGTGCCAGCAGTGACACCGGGGTGAATGAGCAGTTCTTC,CASSDTGVNEQFF
TRBJ1-1,.,TRBV5-1,.,TGCGCCAGCAGCTTGTATGGGGGGGGCACTGAAGCTTTCTTT,CASSLYGGGTEAFF
TRBJ2-2,.,TRBV11-2,large,TGTGCCAGCAGCTGGCCCCGAACAGGCCGCACGGACACCGGGGAGCTGTTTTTT,CASSWPRTGRTDTGELFF
TRBJ2-1,.,TRBV30,.,TGTGCCTGGAGTGCTTGGGAGGTCCACAATGAGCAGTTCTTC,CAWSAWEVHNEQFF
TRBJ1-2,TRBD1,TRBV6-5,.,TGTGCCAGCAGGAGGGACAGGGAAGGGTTTGGCTACACCTTC,CASRRDREGFGYTF
TRBJ1-2,.,TRBV4-2,.,TGTGCCAGCAGGTTCTCGAAACAGGGCAGCTATGGCTACACCTTC,CASRFSKQGSYGYTF
TRBJ2-2,TRBD2,TRBV4-3,.,TGCGCCAGCAGCCCCTACTTAGCGGGAGGTTCCGGGGAGCTGTTTTTT,CASSPYLAGGSGELFF
TRBJ2-1,TRBD1,TRBV14,.,TGTGCCAGCAGGCCGACAGGGAGCTCCTACAATGAGCAGTTCTTC,CASRPTGSSYNEQFF
TRBJ2-7,.,TRBV7-2,.,TGTGCCAGCATCCGCCCGAACATTCCCTACGAGCAGTACTTC,CASIRPNIPYEQYF